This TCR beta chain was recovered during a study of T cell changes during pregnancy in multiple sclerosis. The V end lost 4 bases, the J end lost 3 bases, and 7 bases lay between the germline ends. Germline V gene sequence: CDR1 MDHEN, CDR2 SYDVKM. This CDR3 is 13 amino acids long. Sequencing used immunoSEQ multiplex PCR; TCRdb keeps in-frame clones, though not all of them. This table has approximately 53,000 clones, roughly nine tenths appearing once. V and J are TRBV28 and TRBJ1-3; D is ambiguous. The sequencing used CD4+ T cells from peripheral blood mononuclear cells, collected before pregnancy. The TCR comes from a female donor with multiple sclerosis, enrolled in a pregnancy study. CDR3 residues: CASSSRNGNTIYF. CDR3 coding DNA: TGTGCCAGCAGTTCGCGCAATGGAAACACCATATATTTT.